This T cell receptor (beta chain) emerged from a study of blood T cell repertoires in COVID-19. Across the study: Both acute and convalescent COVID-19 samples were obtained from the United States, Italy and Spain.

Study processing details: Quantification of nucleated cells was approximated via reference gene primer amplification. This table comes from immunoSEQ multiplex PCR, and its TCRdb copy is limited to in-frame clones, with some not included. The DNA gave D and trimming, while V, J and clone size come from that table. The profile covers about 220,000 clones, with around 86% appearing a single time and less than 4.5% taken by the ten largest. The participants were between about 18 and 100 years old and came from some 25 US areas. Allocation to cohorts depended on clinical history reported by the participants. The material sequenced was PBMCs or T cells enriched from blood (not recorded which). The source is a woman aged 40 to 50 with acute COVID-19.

CDR3 DNA: TGTGCCAGCAGCTTGGAATGGGGGGGGCCCCCGGGGGGCTACACCTTC. Translating it yields CASSLEWGGPPGGYTF. The chain links TRBV7-2 to TRBJ1-2; a possible D gene is TRBD1 (6 bases). The CDR3 is made up of 16 amino acids. CDR1 SGHTA and CDR2 FQGNSA come from the germline V gene. Trimming took off 3 bases at V and 8 bases at J, with 22 bases between the two ends.